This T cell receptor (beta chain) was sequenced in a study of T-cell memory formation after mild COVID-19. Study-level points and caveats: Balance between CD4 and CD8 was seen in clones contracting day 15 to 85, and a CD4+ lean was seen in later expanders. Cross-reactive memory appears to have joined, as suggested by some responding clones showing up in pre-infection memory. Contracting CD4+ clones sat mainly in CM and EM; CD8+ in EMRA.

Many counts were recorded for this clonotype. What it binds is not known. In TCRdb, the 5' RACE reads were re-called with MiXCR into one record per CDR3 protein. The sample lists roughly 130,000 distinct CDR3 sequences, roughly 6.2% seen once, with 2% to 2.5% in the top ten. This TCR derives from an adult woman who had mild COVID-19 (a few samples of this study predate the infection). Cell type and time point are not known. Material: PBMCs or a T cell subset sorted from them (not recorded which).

The CDR3, as DNA: TGCAGTGCTACACAGGACAATGAGCAGTTCTTC. Its translation: CSATQDNEQFF. The rearrangement links TRBV20-1 to TRBJ2-1, with a tentative D call TRBD1 (5 bases). Trimming took 4 bases from V and 5 from J, leaving 6 bases between them. Per germline, CDR1 DFQATT and CDR2 SNEGSKA (reference sequence). CDR3 length equals 11 residues.